Below, 30 T cell receptor beta chains from the same sample are listed, as sequenced in a study of blood T cell repertoires in COVID-19. TCRdb keeps only in-frame clones here, not all; method: immunoSEQ multiplex PCR. The table shows roughly 180,000 clones, with about four fifths occurring only once. The sequenced material came from peripheral blood. These receptors came from a woman aged 40 to 50 with COVID-19, enrolled during active disease.

The V call is TRBV9, the J call TRBJ2-1; 13 bases agree with TRBD2. V trimming: 0 bases; J trimming: 8 bases; junction bases outside the gene matches: 5. The germline V gene has CDR1 SGDLS and CDR2 YYNGEE. This CDR3 has 16 residues. CDR3 sequence reads: CASSVAGLAGEYEQFF. The CDR3 DNA reads as TGTGCCAGCAGCGTAGCTGGACTAGCGGGAGAATATGAGCAGTTCTTC.

On this clone itself: Different DNA sequences within this sample yield the same CDR3. The chain employs TRBV3-1 (or the pseudogene TRBV3-2) and TRBJ1-5, with 9 bases identical to TRBD1. Looked up from germline, CDR1 is LGHDT and CDR2 is YNNKEL (reference sequence). With 5 bases clipped from V and 7 bases from J, the junction kept 12 bases outside the gene matches. CDR3 length: 16 amino acids. The CDR3 region has the DNA TGTGCCAGCAGCAATAACGCCGGGACAGGGCTACAGCCCCAGCATTTT. This encodes CASSNNAGTGLQPQHF.

This clone was observed a handful of times. The chain joins TRBV2 to TRBJ1-5; the D gene is possibly TRBD1 (5 bases). The germline CDR1 and CDR2 sequences are SNHLY and FYNNEI. CDR3 length: 15 amino acids. With 0 bases removed from V and 2 bases from J, the gap between germline ends came to 8 bases. In nucleotides, the CDR3 is TGTGCCAGCAGTGAAGCTTCGGGGGGCAATCAGCCCCAGCATTTT. Residues: CASSEASGGNQPQHF.

This rearrangement joins TRBV6-2 or TRBV6-3 to TRBJ1-2, with 10 positions matching TRBD1. The CDR3 is 16 amino acids. Germline lookup yields CDR1 MNHEY and CDR2 SVGEGT. Trimming removed 2 bases from V and 7 bases from J; junction bases left unmatched: 10. The CDR3 region is CASSYLSRDRGFGYTF. The DNA for the CDR3 is TGTGCCAGCAGTTACCTTTCCCGGGACAGGGGATTTGGCTACACCTTC.

The chain links TRBV7-6 to TRBJ2-1; the match to TRBD2 covers 8 bases. Germline V gene data show CDR1 as SGHVS and CDR2 as FNYEAQ. V lost 6 bases to trimming and J lost 4 bases; unmatched junction nucleotides: 11. The CDR3 is 16 residues long. CDR3 in DNA: TGTGCCAGCAGTTCACAACCAGCGGGGGCATACAATGAGCAGTTCTTC. This sequence encodes CASSSQPAGAYNEQFF.

The rearrangement uses TRBV11-2 and TRBJ2-2, with D perhaps matching TRBD2 (5 bases). The CDR3 extends over 15 amino acids. Germline V lookup: CDR1 SGHAT, CDR2 FQNNGV. V was shortened by 1 base and J by 2 bases, with 8 bases between the two germline ends. The CDR3 region has the DNA TGTGCCAGCAGCTTAGTGGGAGTAAACACCGGGGAGCTGTTTTTT. This encodes CASSLVGVNTGELFF. The entire variable domain, with the rest obtained from reference TRBV11-2 and TRBJ2-2, is as follows: EAGVAQSPRYKIIEKRQSVAFWCNPISGHATLYWYQQILGQGPKLLIQFQNNGVVDDSQLPKDRFSAERLKGVDSTLKIQPAKLEDSAVYLCASSLVGVNTGELFFGEGSRLTVL.

The V call is TRBV30, the J call TRBJ1-5; 8 bases fit TRBD1. Losses at the gene ends were 2 bases for V and 7 bases for J; bases not matched to a gene: 10. The CDR3 is 15 amino acids. Germline assignment: CDR1 GTSNPN and CDR2 SVGIG (reference sequence). CDR3 DNA sequence: TGTGCCTGGAGTATCGGACAGGGATTTGGGCAGCCCCAGCATTTT. Protein sequence: CAWSIGQGFGQPQHF.

This chain joins TRBV28 and TRBJ1-4; D is undetermined. The germline V gene encodes CDR1 MDHEN and CDR2 SYDVKM. Trimming pared 6 bases from V and 4 bases from J, leaving 12 bases between. The CDR3 is 14 residues long. As DNA, the CDR3 is TGTGCCAGCAGCCCCCGCAGGAATAATGAAAAACTGTTTTTT. This translates into CASSPRRNNEKLFF.

This chain uses TRBV7-9 with TRBJ1-5, with TRBD1 matching over 8 bases. The V and J ends lost 4 bases and 2 bases, in that order; junction bases with no gene match: 4. The CDR3 is made up of 15 amino acids. Germline assignment: CDR1 SEHNR and CDR2 FQNEAQ (reference sequence). CDR3 in amino acids: CASSSTGGGNQPQHF. CDR3 nucleotides: TGTGCCAGCAGCTCTACAGGGGGAGGCAATCAGCCCCAGCATTTT.

The chain joins TRBV3-1 (or the pseudogene TRBV3-2) to TRBJ1-4; 7 bases fit TRBD1. Germline V lookup: CDR1 LGHDT, CDR2 YNNKEL (reference sequence). The CDR3 totals 17 residues. V dropped 6 bases and J dropped 8; count of bases not matched to a gene: 18. This CDR3 is CASRRRQGEGDGEKLFF. The CDR3 nucleotides read TGTGCCAGCAGACGTAGACAGGGAGAGGGTGACGGCGAAAAACTGTTTTTT.

This clone was counted many times. The chain has TRBV5-6 and TRBJ2-3, with D perhaps TRBD2 (6 bases). The germline V gene has CDR1 SGHDT and CDR2 YYEEEE. V was trimmed by 2 bases and J by 7 bases, leaving 14 bases between them. The CDR3 extends over 14 amino acids. CDR3 residues: CASSLRLVPYTQYF. The CDR3, as DNA: TGTGCCAGCAGCTTAAGACTAGTCCCTTATACGCAGTATTTT.

This clone was seen a single time. The V and J genes are TRBV11-2 and TRBJ2-1, with TRBD2 identical over 12 bases. Germline CDR1 and CDR2: SGHAT and FQNNGV. The V gene end was trimmed by 3 bases and the J gene end by 0 bases; junction bases not matched to a gene: 9. The length of the CDR3 is 19 residues. CDR3 in amino acids: CASSFPLAGGLRSYNEQFF. CDR3 DNA: TGTGCCAGCAGCTTCCCTCTAGCGGGAGGGCTGCGCTCCTACAATGAGCAGTTCTTC.

This clone was counted ten times or more. The CDR3 bases are TGCGCCAGCAGCTATGGACAGGGCGCTTTAAACACTGAAGCTTTCTTT. Amino acid sequence: CASSYGQGALNTEAFF. V and J are TRBV5-1 and TRBJ1-1, with TRBD1 identical over 8 bases. CDR1 and CDR2 (germline): SGHRS, YFSETQ. V was pared by 3 bases and J by 2 bases, with 9 bases of the junction left unmatched. CDR3 length: 16 residues.

This chain connects TRBV29-1 to TRBJ1-2, with 8 bases fitting TRBD1. This CDR3 region has 16 residues. Trimming took 3 bases from V and 2 from J; bases not matched to a gene: 11. CDR1 and CDR2 from the germline V gene are SQVTM and ANQGSEA. DNA of the CDR3: TGCAGCGTTGATTTCGGGCCAACAGGGGGGAACTATGGCTACACCTTC. It encodes CSVDFGPTGGNYGYTF.

A few counts support this clone. The chain links TRBV2 to TRBJ1-6; D remains unclear. The germline V gene has CDR1 SNHLY and CDR2 FYNNEI. The CDR3 totals 17 residues. The ends were cut back, 1 base at V and 5 bases at J, with 15 bases in the middle. This CDR3 reads CASSEVGSLADNSPLHF. CDR3 in DNA: TGTGCCAGCAGTGAAGTAGGTTCTTTAGCGGATAATTCACCCCTCCACTTT. The full variable domain, completed using reference TRBV2 and TRBJ1-6, is EPEVTQTPSHQVTQMGQEVILRCVPISNHLYFYWYRQILGQKVEFLVSFYNNEISEKSEIFDDQFSVERPDGSNFTLKIRSTKLEDSAMYFCASSEVGSLADNSPLHFGNGTRLTVT.

The V call is TRBV19, the J call TRBJ2-3; 10 bases agree with TRBD2. This CDR3 has 14 residues. The V gene's germline CDR1 is LNHDA and CDR2 SQIVND (reference sequence). After removal of 5 bases from V and 4 bases from J, the junction contained 3 bases not matched to a gene. This CDR3 is CASSFSGGPDTQYF. DNA of the CDR3: TGTGCCAGTAGTTTTAGCGGGGGGCCAGATACGCAGTATTTT.

In its sample, this clone was seen a few times. Other DNA sequences of this sample code for an identical CDR3. The J gene is TRBJ1-6, the V gene TRBV30; 7 positions agree with TRBD1. Germline-derived CDR1 and CDR2 are GTSNPN and SVGIG (reference sequence). The junction had 5 bases not matched to a gene; V was cut back by 5 bases and J by 7 bases. CDR3 length equals 13 residues. The CDR3 here is CAWGNRGNSPLHF. The CDR3, as DNA: TGTGCCTGGGGCAACAGGGGAAATTCACCCCTCCACTTT.

This sequence joins TRBV10-2 and TRBJ1-1; D is uncertain. Germline CDR1 and CDR2: WSHSY and SAAADI. V lost 5 bases and J 3 bases, leaving 7 bases between the germline ends. CDR3 length: 12 residues. For the CDR3, the DNA is TGCGCCAGCAGTCAGTACTACACTGAAGCTTTCTTT. Translated: CASSQYYTEAFF.

This chain links TRBV7-8 with TRBJ2-1; 9 bases line up with TRBD2. Germline V gene sequence: CDR1 SGHVS, CDR2 FQNEAQ. The CDR3 totals 17 residues. The ends lost 5 bases at V and 6 bases at J; junction bases unmatched: 14. The CDR3 sequence: CASSRDVAGGFFNEQFF. CDR3 DNA: TGTGCCAGCAGCAGGGATGTGGCGGGGGGGTTTTTCAATGAGCAGTTCTTC.

The chain links TRBV27 to TRBJ2-5; D is uncertain. In germline, CDR1 is MNHEY, CDR2 SMNVEV (reference sequence). V was cut by 6 bases and J by 4 bases, with 9 bases left in between. CDR3 size: 12 residues. The DNA for the CDR3 is TGTGCCAGCAGCCCCCCGGGAGAGACCCAGTACTTC. Encoded protein: CASSPPGETQYF.

J is TRBJ2-7 and V is TRBV2; TRBD1 aligns across 7 bases. Germline CDR1 SNHLY, CDR2 FYNNEI. This CDR3 has 13 amino acids. V lost 8 bases to trimming and J lost 5 bases; unmatched junction nucleotides: 9. The CDR3: CASSRGQEHEQYF. Here the CDR3 DNA reads TGTGCCAGCTCACGCGGACAGGAACACGAGCAGTACTTC.

This chain joins TRBV30 and TRBJ1-4; D uncertain. Trimming pared 1 base from V and 5 bases from J, leaving 5 bases between. The CDR3 runs 12 residues. The V gene's germline CDR1 is GTSNPN and CDR2 SVGIG (reference sequence). The CDR3 loop reads CAWSEPNEKLFF. The DNA for the CDR3 is TGTGCCTGGAGTGAGCCAAATGAAAAACTGTTTTTT.

This rearrangement joins TRBV7-3 to TRBJ2-1; the match to TRBD1 covers 8 bases. Trimming took 4 bases from V and 8 from J; bases not matched to a gene: 4. Germline V CDR1 and CDR2: SGHTA, FQGTGA. CDR3 size: 13 residues. In nucleotides, the CDR3 is TGTGCCAGCAGCTCCGACAGGGGTGATGAGCAGTTCTTC. It yields the protein CASSSDRGDEQFF. Supplemented by reference TRBV7-3 and TRBJ2-1, the full variable domain reads GAGVSQTPSNKVTEKGKYVELRCDPISGHTALYWYRQSLGQGPEFLIYFQGTGAADDSGLPNDRFFAVRPEGSVSTLKIQRTERGDSAVYLCASSSDRGDEQFFGPGTRLTVL.

J is TRBJ1-5 and V is TRBV30, with TRBD1 as a possible D gene (6 bases). V was clipped by 3 bases and J by 1 base, with 16 bases between them. This CDR3 has 16 residues. Germline CDR1 is GTSNPN and CDR2 is SVGIG (reference sequence). DNA of the CDR3: TGTGCCTGGAGCGCTATCGGGCAGGGGAGCAATCAGCCCCAGCATTTT. Protein product: CAWSAIGQGSNQPQHF.

Written as DNA, the CDR3 is TGCAGCGTTCCGACAGGGTCGGGGGAAGCTTTCTTT. Its translation: CSVPTGSGEAFF. V usage is TRBV29-1 and J usage is TRBJ1-1, with TRBD1 matching over 7 bases. This CDR3 has 12 residues. Germline V gene lookup returns CDR1 SQVTM and CDR2 ANQGSEA. The V segment lost 5 bases and the J segment 8 bases; nucleotides outside the gene matches: 8.

This clone was observed a few times. V and J are TRBV27 and TRBJ1-5; tentatively, D is TRBD1 (6 bases). Germline assignment: CDR1 MNHEY and CDR2 SMNVEV (reference sequence). The CDR3 spans 15 residues. V was pared by 3 bases and J by 4 bases, with 13 bases between. The DNA of the CDR3 is TGTGCCAGCAGTTTGTCGGGGGGCCGGAATCAGCCCCAGCATTTT. The encoded protein is CASSLSGGRNQPQHF.

This chain links TRBV9 with TRBJ2-7; possibly TRBD1 for D (6 bases). V gave up 3 bases and J gave up 0 bases, with 13 bases separating them. This CDR3 has 15 residues. Germline CDR1 SGDLS, CDR2 YYNGEE. For the CDR3, the DNA is TGTGCCAGCAGCGGACAGGCCAGGAGCTCCTACGAGCAGTACGTC. Its translation is CASSGQARSSYEQYV.

This rearrangement joins TRBV7-9 to TRBJ1-1; no firm D call. The CDR3 is 15 amino acids. Trimming stripped 5 bases from V and 3 bases from J, with 16 bases between. Germline CDR1 reads SEHNR; CDR2 reads FQNEAQ (reference sequence). The CDR3 sequence is CASSAGGLRDTEAFF. The CDR3 DNA reads TGTGCCAGCAGCGCAGGCGGGCTACGGGACACTGAAGCTTTCTTT.

The rearrangement links TRBV19 to TRBJ2-1; perhaps TRBD1 as D (6 bases). Germline V gene sequence: CDR1 LNHDA, CDR2 SQIVND (reference sequence). The length of the CDR3 is 14 residues. V dropped 7 bases and J dropped 2 bases, with 12 bases sitting between them. As DNA, the CDR3 is TGTGCCAGTAAACCGGGACACACCTACAATGAGCAGTTCTTC. It translates to CASKPGHTYNEQFF.

V and J are TRBV4-1 and TRBJ2-5; weak D call: TRBD2 (5 bases). V was clipped by 1 base and J by 5 bases, with 11 bases between them. The CDR3 totals 14 residues. Germline-derived CDR1 and CDR2 are MGHRA and YSYEKL. The CDR3 protein is CASSQGASGETQYF. CDR3 bases: TGCGCCAGCAGCCAAGGGGCGTCGGGGGAGACCCAGTACTTC.